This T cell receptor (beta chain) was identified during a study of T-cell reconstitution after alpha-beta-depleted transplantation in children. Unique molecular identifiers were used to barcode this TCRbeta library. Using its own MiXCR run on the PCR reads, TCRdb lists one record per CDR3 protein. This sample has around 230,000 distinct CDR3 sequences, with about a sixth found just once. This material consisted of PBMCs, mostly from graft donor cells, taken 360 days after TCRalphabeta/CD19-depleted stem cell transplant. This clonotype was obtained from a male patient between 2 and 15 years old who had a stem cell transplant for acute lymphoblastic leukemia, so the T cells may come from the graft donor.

The CDR3: CASKYEGGELFF. The CDR3 nucleotides are TGTGCCAGCAAATACGAGGGCGGGGAGCTGTTTTTT. This sequence joins TRBV12-3 or TRBV12-4 and TRBJ2-2; the D gene is possibly TRBD2 (5 bases). V lost 7 bases and J lost 7, with 10 bases in between. The CDR3 sequence is 12 residues long.